This T cell receptor beta chain came from a study of T cells in Graves' hyperthyroidism and ophthalmopathy. Looking at the study overall: At the time of initial diagnosis and before any treatment, peripheral blood was collected.

Ten or more counts support this clonotype. Its antigen is as yet unknown. Overall study results and limits: Also found in blood were most expanded thyroid clonotypes above 0.001.

The V end lost 8 bases, the J end lost 5 bases, and 12 bases lay between the germline ends. Germline loops: CDR1 MNHEY, CDR2 SVGEGT. The CDR3 has 12 amino acids. Subjects aged 18 to 65 presented with newly diagnosed hyperthyroidism of less than 2 months' duration. TCR beta CDR3 region amplification was performed from RNA transcripts. With the HTBI primer set, the TCR CDR3 went through a first round of RT-PCR. MiXCR, run by TCRdb on the multiplex PCR reads, gives a single entry per CDR3 protein. Found here are under 250,000 distinct CDR3 sequences, 17% of them singletons; the top ten hold around 50%. This rearrangement joins TRBV6-2 or TRBV6-3 to TRBJ2-5, with D perhaps assigned TRBD1 or TRBD2 (5 bases each). The receptor comes from a man aged 45 to 65 with Graves' hyperthyroidism. Sequenced: blood. CDR3 in amino acids: CASAGSGETQYF. Here the CDR3 DNA reads TGTGCCAGCGCAGGGTCGGGGGAGACCCAGTACTTC.